A single sample gave rise to the 15 T cell receptor beta chains below, sequenced in a study of T cell repertoires in cytomegalovirus infection. TCRdb ran MiXCR on the reads and lists one entry per CDR3 protein. The profile shows around 120,000 distinct CDR3 sequences, under 50% of them singletons. Their antigens are not known. The input for sequencing was CD8+ T cells from cultured PBMCs, taken from culture after CMV antigen stimulation. These receptors all stem from a human donor in good health (CMV status not recorded). Some clones in this sample may be carry-over from other donors' samples.

The chain has TRBV6-6 and TRBJ2-7; D not certain. V was trimmed by 2 bases and J by 3 bases, leaving 8 bases between them. CDR1 is MNHNY, CDR2 SVGAGI, per germline (reference sequence). This CDR3 contains 13 residues. CDR3 in amino acids: CASSYGGFYEQYF. For the CDR3, the DNA is TGTGCCAGCAGTTACGGCGGATTCTACGAGCAGTACTTC.

This clonotype appeared a few times. The chain couples TRBV4-2 to TRBJ1-1; D not certain. The CDR3 loop spans 15 amino acids. Germline V gene sequence: CDR1 LGHNA, CDR2 YNFKEQ. Trimming pared 5 bases from V and 3 bases from J, leaving 16 bases between. The CDR3 DNA sequence: TGTGCCAGCAGCGAAAGCCTGGCCACATACACTGAAGCTTTCTTT. It is translated as CASSESLATYTEAFF.

The rearrangement joins TRBV18 to TRBJ2-1, with a possible D match to TRBD1 (6 bases). This CDR3 is built from 13 residues. Germline CDR1 is KGHSH and CDR2 is LQKENI. V was cut by 4 bases and J by 5 bases, with 9 bases left in between. The CDR3 region is CASSRYRDNEQFF. The DNA of the CDR3 is TGTGCCAGCTCACGCTACAGGGACAATGAGCAGTTCTTC.

V is TRBV12-3 or TRBV12-4 and J is TRBJ2-2, with no clear D. Trimming cost V 5 bases and J 7 bases, with 8 bases left between them. The CDR3 extends over 12 amino acids. CDR3 sequence (DNA): TGTGCCAGCAGTACAGTGGGCGGGGAGCTGTTTTTT. Protein sequence: CASSTVGGELFF.

This clonotype was seen repeatedly, ten times or more. V gene TRBV7-2 combines with J gene TRBJ2-3; the match to TRBD2 covers 12 bases. The CDR3 consists of 17 residues. Per germline, CDR1 SGHTA and CDR2 FQGNSA. J lost 0 bases, V lost 4 bases, and 5 bases had no gene match. CDR3 amino acids: CASSSRTSGDSTDTQYF. For the CDR3, the DNA is TGTGCCAGCAGCTCTCGGACTAGCGGGGATAGCACAGATACGCAGTATTTT.

The J gene is TRBJ1-5, the V gene TRBV4-1; TRBD1 matches at 7 bases. Looked up from germline, CDR1 is MGHRA and CDR2 is YSYEKL. The CDR3 runs 16 residues. V was clipped by 1 base and J by 4 bases; unmatched bases: 7. CDR3 coding DNA: TGCGCCAGCAGCCAAGTCGCAGGGGGAGGGAATCAGCCCCAGCATTTT. It translates to CASSQVAGGGNQPQHF.

The genes are TRBV7-7 and TRBJ2-3; either TRBD1 or TRBD2 may fit D (5 bases each). CDR1 and CDR2 (germline): SSHAT, FNYEAQ (reference sequence). Trimming removed 5 bases from V and 2 bases from J, with 14 bases in between. The length of the CDR3 is 15 residues. The CDR3 loop is CASSPGLATTDTQYF. The CDR3, as DNA: TGTGCCAGCAGCCCGGGGCTAGCTACCACAGATACGCAGTATTTT.

Here the CDR3 DNA reads TGTGCCAGCCAAGGGGTTTCTGAAGCTTTCTTT. Encoded protein: CASQGVSEAFF. The genes are TRBV7-3 and TRBJ1-1; possibly TRBD1 for D (5 bases). This CDR3 region has 11 residues. Germline V CDR1 and CDR2: SGHTA, FQGTGA. V gave up 8 bases and J gave up 6 bases, with 10 bases separating them.

The rearrangement links TRBV19 to TRBJ1-5; D remains ambiguous. This CDR3 is 13 amino acids long. CDR1 and CDR2 from the germline V gene are LNHDA and SQIVND (reference sequence). V was shortened by 6 bases and J by 4 bases, with 10 bases between the two germline ends. The CDR3 DNA is TGTGCCAGTAGCCTGGGGTGGAATCAGCCCCAGCATTTT. Its protein is CASSLGWNQPQHF. Full variable domain (missing parts from reference TRBV19 and TRBJ1-5): DGGITQSPKYLFRKEGQNVTLSCEQNLNHDAMYWYRQDPGQGLRLIYYSQIVNDFQKGDIAEGYSVSREKKESFPLTVTSAQKNPTAFYLCASSLGWNQPQHFGDGTRLSIL.

This clonotype was seen only a few times. This CDR3 reads CAGESGRGPNTGELFF. CDR3 sequence (DNA): TGTGCCGGAGAGAGTGGGCGGGGACCGAACACCGGGGAGCTGTTTTTT. V usage is TRBV7-4 and J usage is TRBJ2-2, with D maybe TRBD2 (6 bases). V was pared by 11 bases and J by 0 bases, with 19 bases between. CDR1 is SGHVT, CDR2 SQSDAQ, per germline. CDR3 size: 16 residues.

The gene calls are TRBV7-9 and TRBJ2-1; TRBD2 matches 7 bases. Germline values: CDR1 SEHNR, CDR2 FQNEAQ (reference sequence). This CDR3 spans 14 amino acids. The V and J ends lost 5 bases and 10 bases, in that order; junction bases with no gene match: 11. In DNA, the CDR3 is TGTGCCAGCAGCCCACGAGCGGGGTTCCCCGAGCAGTTCTTC. Amino acid sequence: CASSPRAGFPEQFF.

The rearrangement links TRBV24-1 to TRBJ2-3; the D is unclear. V lost 3 bases to trimming and J lost 4 bases, with 7 bases between them. The CDR3 runs 13 residues. Looked up from germline, CDR1 is KGHDR and CDR2 is SFDVKD. As DNA, the CDR3 is TGTGCCACCAGTGATACAGCCCCAGATACGCAGTATTTT. It specifies CATSDTAPDTQYF.

This clonotype was counted ten times or more. The V and J genes are TRBV6-1 and TRBJ1-5; 8 bases are a match to TRBD1. CDR1 is MNHNS and CDR2 is SASEGT in the germline V gene. After removal of 7 bases from V and 0 bases from J, the junction contained 5 bases not matched to a gene. CDR3 size: 15 residues. This chain's CDR3 is CASKGQVYSNQPQHF. The CDR3 DNA reads as TGTGCCAGCAAGGGACAGGTCTATAGCAATCAGCCCCAGCATTTT.

The chain links TRBV30 to TRBJ2-7; D is perhaps TRBD1 (5 bases). Germline V lookup: CDR1 GTSNPN, CDR2 SVGIG (reference sequence). The V end was cut by 1 base, the J end by 0 bases, with 10 bases between. The CDR3 consists of 14 residues. The CDR3 nucleotides are TGTGCCTGGAGTGCCCCAGGGAACTCCTACGAGCAGTACTTC. It yields the protein CAWSAPGNSYEQYF.

The chain carries TRBV25-1 and TRBJ2-7; 7 bases are a match to TRBD1. This CDR3 has 15 residues. After removal of 4 bases from V and 3 bases from J, the junction contained 9 bases not matched to a gene. Looked up from germline, CDR1 is MGHDK and CDR2 is SYGVNS. The CDR3 region is CASSGTTGIIYEQYF. The CDR3 DNA follows: TGTGCCAGCAGTGGGACGACAGGGATAATCTACGAGCAGTACTTC.